This passage covers 4 T cell receptor beta chains from one sample sequenced in a study of cytomegalovirus exposure and HLA in healthy donors. PCR primers comprised 60 Vbeta and 13 Jbeta primers. The protocol was immunoSEQ multiplex PCR, while the TCRdb copy is restricted to in-frame clones and leaves out a portion. The table includes some 120,000 clones, roughly 68% detected once. Sequenced input: PBMCs. The receptors here all came from a woman aged 50 to 60 in good health and CMV-seropositive.

The chain links TRBV15 to TRBJ2-3, with D possibly TRBD2 on 5 matching bases. CDR3 length: 15 residues. Trimming stripped 5 bases from V and 1 base from J, with 13 bases between. Germline loops: CDR1 LNHNV, CDR2 YYDKDF (reference sequence). CDR3 coding DNA: TGTGCCACCAGCTTCGGGGTTCCGGGCACAGATACGCAGTATTTT. Its translation: CATSFGVPGTDTQYF. Variable domain in full (rest from reference TRBV15 and TRBJ2-3): DAMVIQNPRYQVTQFGKPVTLSCSQTLNHNVMYWYQQKSSQAPKLLFHYYDKDFNNEADTPDNFQSRRPNTSFCFLDIRSPGLGDTAMYLCATSFGVPGTDTQYFGPGTRLTVL.

The gene calls are TRBV5-1 and TRBJ2-5, with a tentative D call TRBD1 (6 bases). V gave up 4 bases and J gave up 6 bases, with 19 bases separating them. This CDR3 contains 15 residues. Germline CDR1 and CDR2: SGHRS and YFSETQ. DNA for the CDR3: TGCGCCAGCAGCATAGACCAGGGGATAGGAAAGACCCAGTACTTC. Translating gives CASSIDQGIGKTQYF.

This chain uses TRBV6-1 with TRBJ2-7; 8 nucleotides line up with TRBD1. This CDR3 has 15 amino acids. Germline CDR1 is MNHNS and CDR2 is SASEGT. The junction had 2 bases not matched to a gene; V was cut back by 1 base and J by 0 bases. The CDR3 sequence: CASSEGTGYSYEQYF. DNA for the CDR3: TGTGCCAGCAGTGAAGGGACAGGGTACTCCTACGAGCAGTACTTC.

This chain's CDR3 is CASSPYGGVGTEAFF. The CDR3 DNA is TGCGCCAGCAGCCCATACGGAGGCGTCGGCACTGAAGCTTTCTTT. The rearrangement joins TRBV4-1 to TRBJ1-1; D unresolved. The CDR3 covers 15 residues. Between the trimmed V and J ends, which lost 4 bases and 4 bases, there was a span of 16 bases. Germline values: CDR1 MGHRA, CDR2 YSYEKL.